Listed below are T cell receptor beta chains from one sample, sequenced in a study of control samples from healthy donors and cancer patients. The protocol was immunoSEQ multiplex PCR, while the TCRdb copy is restricted to in-frame clones and leaves out a portion. The sample shows 84,000 or so clones, around 91% of them seen only once. Material: blood. The receptors here all came from a man aged 50 to 60 in good health. Each CDR3 is given with its conserved first and last residue. D genes are given only for firm matches. Some rows mark clone size as missing; the rest say once, few, many or name a class of expanded clone.

TRBV5-1	.	TRBJ2-5	few	CASSRGPAGETQYF	TGCGCCAGCAGCCGTGGGCCGGCCGGAGAGACCCAGTACTTC
TRBV9	.	TRBJ2-2	.	CASSVFHTANTGELFF	TGTGCCAGCAGCGTTTTTCACACCGCGAACACCGGGGAGCTGTTTTTT
TRBV2	TRBD2	TRBJ2-5	.	CARRGVGETQYF	TGTGCCAGGCGGGGGGTTGGTGAGACCCAGTACTTC
TRBV5-1	TRBD1	TRBJ1-1	.	CASSPTGTESTEAFF	TGCGCCAGCAGCCCTACCGGGACAGAATCCACTGAAGCTTTCTTT
TRBV25-1	.	TRBJ2-7	.	CASSDLSRGIDEQYF	TGTGCCAGCAGTGACTTAAGCCGGGGAATCGACGAGCAGTACTTC
TRBV9	.	TRBJ1-2	once	CASSPGTGNRGYTF	TGTGCCAGCAGCCCCGGAACAGGGAACAGGGGCTACACCTTC
TRBV12-2	.	TRBJ1-1	.	CASRQTPGTVKAFF	TGTGCAAGTCGCCAAACTCCCGGGACAGTTAAAGCTTTCTTT
TRBV6-6	TRBD1	TRBJ1-5	.	CASMNQGLRGQPQHF	TGTGCCAGCATGAATCAGGGGCTAAGGGGGCAACCCCAGCATTTT
TRBV6-2/TRBV6-3	.	TRBJ1-5	.	CASSYPDINQPQHF	TGTGCCAGCAGTTACCCAGACATCAATCAGCCCCAGCATTTT
TRBV3-1/TRBV3-2	.	TRBJ1-3	.	CASSQGQPPSGNTIYF	TGTGCCAGCAGCCAAGGACAGCCTCCCTCTGGAAACACCATATATTTT
TRBV29-1	.	TRBJ1-3	.	CSVELGNSGNTIYF	TGCAGCGTTGAACTCGGGAACTCTGGAAACACCATATATTTT
TRBV14	TRBD1	TRBJ1-2	.	CASSQPATGGKLNYGYTF	TGTGCCAGCAGCCAACCCGCGACAGGGGGAAAACTAAACTATGGCTACACCTTC
TRBV11-3	TRBD1	TRBJ2-7	.	CASSSSTGSGEQYF	TGTGCCAGCAGCTCGTCGACAGGGTCGGGTGAGCAGTACTTC
TRBV6-5	TRBD2	TRBJ2-3	.	CASSLPGGGKDTQYF	TGTGCCAGCAGTTTGCCCGGGGGGGGCAAGGATACGCAGTATTTT
TRBV19	TRBD1	TRBJ2-6	.	CASRQGANSGANVLTF	TGTGCCAGTAGGCAGGGGGCGAACTCTGGGGCCAACGTCCTGACTTTC
TRBV6-5	.	TRBJ1-1	.	CASSRFGTRNTEAFF	TGTGCCAGCAGTCGTTTCGGGACCCGGAACACTGAAGCTTTCTTT
TRBV7-9	TRBD1	TRBJ1-1	.	CASRSRRTGDTEAFF	TGTGCCAGCAGGAGTCGTCGGACAGGGGACACTGAAGCTTTCTTT
TRBV6-1	TRBD1	TRBJ2-5	.	CASSEAVFDRGQETQYF	TGTGCCAGCAGTGAAGCCGTATTTGACAGGGGACAAGAGACCCAGTACTTC
TRBV19	.	TRBJ1-1	.	CASSIGNSWAGAFF	TGTGCCAGTAGTATAGGCAACAGCTGGGCGGGAGCTTTCTTT
TRBV25-1	.	TRBJ1-1	.	CASSESVTRGTEAFF	TGTGCCAGCAGTGAATCCGTCACCAGGGGCACTGAAGCTTTCTTT
TRBV24-1	.	TRBJ1-1	.	CATSDLGGSEAFF	TGTGCCACCAGTGATTTAGGGGGTTCTGAAGCTTTCTTT
TRBV2	TRBD1	TRBJ2-5	.	CASSAGTGGETQYF	TGTGCCAGCAGTGCCGGGACAGGGGGAGAGACCCAGTACTTC
TRBV3-1/TRBV3-2	.	TRBJ1-1	.	CASSQDPMLNTEAFF	TGTGCCAGCAGCCAAGATCCCATGCTGAACACTGAAGCTTTCTTT
TRBV3-1/TRBV3-2	.	TRBJ1-6	few	CASSHIQGAGSPLHF	TGTGCCAGCAGCCACATACAGGGAGCGGGCTCACCCCTCCACTTT
TRBV27	TRBD1	TRBJ2-7	once	CASSPRQGGHYEQYF	TGTGCCAGCAGCCCTCGACAGGGTGGGCACTACGAGCAGTACTTC
TRBV27	TRBD1	TRBJ2-4	.	CASSPMDRRAKNIQYF	TGTGCCAGCAGTCCTATGGACAGGCGAGCCAAAAACATTCAGTACTTC
TRBV18	.	TRBJ1-4	.	CASSPNSKARGEKLFF	TGTGCCAGCTCACCTAATTCCAAGGCGAGAGGGGAAAAACTGTTTTTT
TRBV7-2	TRBD1	TRBJ2-7	.	CASSRQGYEQYF	TGTGCCAGCAGTAGACAGGGCTACGAGCAGTACTTC
TRBV27	.	TRBJ1-3	once	CASSLRQGSGNTIYF	TGTGCCAGCAGTTTACGGCAAGGCTCTGGAAACACCATATATTTT
TRBV25-1	.	TRBJ1-6	few	CASSVGQIPNSPLHF	TGTGCCAGCAGTGTTGGACAGATCCCTAATTCACCCCTCCACTTT
TRBV29-1	TRBD1	TRBJ1-2	.	CSVQGGEGHTF	TGCAGCGTTCAAGGGGGCGAGGGCCACACCTTC